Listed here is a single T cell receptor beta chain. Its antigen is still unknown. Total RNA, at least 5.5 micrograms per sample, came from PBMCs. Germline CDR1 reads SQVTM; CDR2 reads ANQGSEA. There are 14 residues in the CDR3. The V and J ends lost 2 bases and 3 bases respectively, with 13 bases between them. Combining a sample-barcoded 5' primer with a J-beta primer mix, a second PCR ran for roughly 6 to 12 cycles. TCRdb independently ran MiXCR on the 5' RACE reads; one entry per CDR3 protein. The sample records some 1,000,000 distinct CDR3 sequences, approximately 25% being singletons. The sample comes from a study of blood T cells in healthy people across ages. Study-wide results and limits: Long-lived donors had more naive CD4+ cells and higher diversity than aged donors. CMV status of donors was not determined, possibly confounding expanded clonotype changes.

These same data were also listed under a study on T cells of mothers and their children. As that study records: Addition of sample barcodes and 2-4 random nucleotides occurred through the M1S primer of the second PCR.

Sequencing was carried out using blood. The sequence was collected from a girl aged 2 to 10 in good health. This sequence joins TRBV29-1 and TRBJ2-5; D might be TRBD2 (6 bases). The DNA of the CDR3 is TGCAGCGTTGAAAGGGGACTGGAAAAAGAGACCCAGTACTTC. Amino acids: CSVERGLEKETQYF. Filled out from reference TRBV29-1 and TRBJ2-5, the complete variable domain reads SAVISQKPSRDICQRGTSLTIQCQVDSQVTMMFWYRQQPGQSLTLIATANQGSEATYESGFVIDKFPISRPNLTFSTLTVSNMSPEDSSIYLCSVERGLEKETQYFGPGTRLLVL.